What follows are 23 T cell receptor beta chains derived from one specimen sequenced in a study of T cell responses to AZD1222 COVID-19 vaccine. TCRdb keeps only in-frame clones here, not all; method: immunoSEQ multiplex PCR. The repertoire consists of some 200,000 clones, with more than 85% occurring once and the leading ten covering more than 0.8%. The input for sequencing was peripheral blood, taken on day 0 of MenACWY control vaccination. These receptors all stem from an adult in good health.

This sequence joins TRBV12-3 or TRBV12-4 and TRBJ1-6; D not resolved. CDR3 length: 12 amino acids. The ends were cut back, 1 base at V and 12 bases at J, with 7 bases in the middle. CDR3 region: CASSLVGIPLHF. The CDR3 DNA follows: TGTGCCAGCAGTTTAGTAGGGATACCCCTCCACTTT.

Only a few counts were recorded for this clone. J is TRBJ2-7 and V is TRBV19; 8 bases are shared with TRBD1. V was pared by 1 base and J by 2 bases, with 4 bases of the junction left unmatched. The CDR3 has 15 residues. Germline V gives CDR1 LNHDA, CDR2 SQIVND (reference sequence). The CDR3 DNA reads TGTGCCAGTAGTATAGGGGGCAGGGGGCCCTACGAGCAGTACTTC. Translating it yields CASSIGGRGPYEQYF.

The CDR3 sequence: CASRDRSMNTEAFF. CDR3 nucleotide sequence: TGTGCCAGCAGGGACCGAAGCATGAACACTGAAGCTTTCTTT. The gene calls are TRBV7-9 and TRBJ1-1; the D is unclear. Germline-derived CDR1 and CDR2 are SEHNR and FQNEAQ (reference sequence). The CDR3 covers 14 residues. Trimming took off 6 bases at V and 0 bases at J, with 11 bases between the two ends.

The chain has TRBV5-6 and TRBJ1-2; D might be TRBD1 (5 bases). This CDR3 contains 14 residues. Trimming removed 0 bases from V and 2 bases from J, with 8 bases in between. CDR1 is SGHDT, CDR2 YYEEEE, per germline. The CDR3 bases are TGTGCCAGCAGCTTGGCCGGGACGAACTATGGCTACACCTTC. It specifies CASSLAGTNYGYTF.

For this clone: One end of the junction is discordant with germline, which a read error may explain. V is TRBV5-1 and J is TRBJ1-2; 8 bases map to TRBD1. Germline values: CDR1 SGHRS, CDR2 YFSETQ. The CDR3 runs 15 residues. The CDR3 sequence: CASSFGTGGTYSYTF. The CDR3 DNA is TGCGCCAGCAGCTTTGGTACAGGGGGAACCTATAGCTACACCTTC.

This clone was counted a single time. J is TRBJ1-6 and V is TRBV2; TRBD1 might be the D (5 bases). The CDR3 has 12 residues. The V end was cut by 6 bases, the J end by 10 bases, with 10 bases between. Germline V CDR1 and CDR2: SNHLY, FYNNEI. CDR3 DNA sequence: TGTGCCAGCAGGACAGCGTACTCACCCCTCCACTTT. This gives the protein CASRTAYSPLHF.

This chain uses TRBV5-6 with TRBJ1-1; no clear D. V was cut by 4 bases and J by 1 base, with 14 bases left in between. This CDR3 is 15 amino acids long. Germline loops: CDR1 SGHDT, CDR2 YYEEEE. DNA for the CDR3: TGTGCCAGCAGCGTGGGCGGTGGTAGGAACACTGAAGCTTTCTTT. Translating gives CASSVGGGRNTEAFF. The variable domain in full, completed from reference TRBV5-6 and TRBJ1-1, reads DAGVTQSPTHLIKTRGQQVTLRCSPKSGHDTVSWYQQALGQGPQFIFQYYEEEERQRGNFPDRFSGHQFPNYSSELNVNALLLGDSALYLCASSVGGGRNTEAFFGQGTRLTVV.

The rearrangement uses TRBV5-4 and TRBJ1-2, with D possibly TRBD1 on 6 matching bases. The CDR3 totals 15 residues. V dropped 4 bases and J dropped 0 bases, with 13 bases sitting between them. Germline CDR1 is SGHNT and CDR2 is YYREEE (reference sequence). In DNA form, the CDR3 reads TGTGCCAGCAGCCCAGGACAGTCAGCTAACTATGGCTACACCTTC. Translated: CASSPGQSANYGYTF.

The chain carries TRBV19 and TRBJ1-6, with TRBD1 as a possible D gene (6 bases). This CDR3 region has 14 residues. The V end was cut by 5 bases, the J end by 4 bases, with 9 bases between. Germline values: CDR1 LNHDA, CDR2 SQIVND (reference sequence). The CDR3, as DNA: TGTGCCAGTAGTTTGGGACAATATAATTCACCCCTCCACTTT. It codes for CASSLGQYNSPLHF.

V is TRBV10-3 and J is TRBJ2-7; the D is unclear. CDR3 size: 14 residues. Trimming left V 3 bases short and J 0 bases short, with 9 bases between. Germline CDR1 and CDR2: ENHRY and SYGVKD. CDR3 in amino acids: CAISDFSSSYEQYF. CDR3 in DNA: TGTGCCATCAGTGACTTCTCGAGCTCCTACGAGCAGTACTTC.

The rearrangement joins TRBV18 to TRBJ2-3; the match to TRBD1 covers 8 bases. V was pared by 3 bases and J by 1 base, with 12 bases of the junction left unmatched. Per the germline V gene, CDR1 is KGHSH and CDR2 is LQKENI. CDR3 length equals 18 residues. The CDR3 sequence: CASSPGPGGGFGTDTQYF. CDR3 nucleotides: TGTGCCAGCTCACCTGGTCCAGGGGGCGGCTTTGGCACAGATACGCAGTATTTT.

V and J are TRBV4-1 and TRBJ1-2; TRBD1 aligns across 11 bases. The CDR3 is 17 residues long. The J segment lost 5 bases and the V segment lost 2 bases, leaving 10 bases of the junction unmatched. Looked up from germline, CDR1 is MGHRA and CDR2 is YSYEKL. The CDR3 region is CASSQTDRGRVGYGYTF. The CDR3 DNA reads TGCGCCAGCAGCCAAACGGACAGGGGGCGGGTAGGGTATGGCTACACCTTC.

This sequence joins TRBV4-1 and TRBJ1-5, with D perhaps TRBD1 (5 bases). V lost 1 base, J lost 4 bases, and 11 bases lay in between. Looked up from germline, CDR1 is MGHRA and CDR2 is YSYEKL. This CDR3 has 15 amino acids. CDR3 nucleotide sequence: TGCGCCAGCAGCCAAGCCCCGGGGCTAAATCAGCCCCAGCATTTT. Amino acid sequence: CASSQAPGLNQPQHF.

The rearrangement joins TRBV28 to TRBJ1-6; 7 bases map to TRBD1. Germline V gene data show CDR1 as MDHEN and CDR2 as SYDVKM. CDR3 length: 17 residues. The V segment lost 1 base and the J segment 6 bases; nucleotides outside the gene matches: 9. In DNA, the CDR3 is TGTGCCAGCAGTTTATCGCCGGGGACAGCTCGTAATTCACCCCTCCACTTT. Translating gives CASSLSPGTARNSPLHF.

The chain links TRBV2 to TRBJ2-2; 7 nucleotides agree with TRBD1. V was pared by 5 bases and J by 5 bases, with 8 bases of the junction left unmatched. Per germline, CDR1 SNHLY and CDR2 FYNNEI. The CDR3 is 15 amino acids. The CDR3 region has the DNA TGTGCCAGCAGTAAATGGGACAGCGTTACCGGGGAGCTGTTTTTT. Its translation is CASSKWDSVTGELFF. The full variable domain, in which reference TRBV2 and TRBJ2-2 provide the parts outside the CDR3, is EPEVTQTPSHQVTQMGQEVILRCVPISNHLYFYWYRQILGQKVEFLVSFYNNEISEKSEIFDDQFSVERPDGSNFTLKIRSTKLEDSAMYFCASSKWDSVTGELFFGEGSRLTVL.

The rearrangement links TRBV5-1 to TRBJ2-2, with D perhaps TRBD2 (5 bases). The germline V gene has CDR1 SGHRS and CDR2 YFSETQ. The germline V and J ends were trimmed by 0 bases and 0 bases, with 9 bases remaining between them. CDR3 size: 16 residues. The CDR3 DNA reads as TGCGCCAGCAGCTTGGCACCAGCGGCGAACACCGGGGAGCTGTTTTTT. Translating it yields CASSLAPAANTGELFF.

The rearrangement uses TRBV19 and TRBJ2-1; 8 nucleotides match TRBD1. Germline lookup yields CDR1 LNHDA and CDR2 SQIVND (reference sequence). The CDR3 is made up of 13 amino acids. J was trimmed by 9 bases and V by 5 bases; bases with no gene match: 6. This chain's CDR3 is CASSATGGTEQFF. CDR3 in DNA: TGTGCCAGTAGTGCAACAGGGGGTACTGAGCAGTTCTTC.

This sequence joins TRBV6-5 and TRBJ2-5; 8 bases agree with TRBD2. This CDR3 spans 16 amino acids. CDR1 is MNHEY and CDR2 is SVGAGI in the germline V gene. V lost 2 bases and J lost 5; bases outside the gene matches: 10. CDR3 residues: CASSYGRLAGGETQYF. CDR3 DNA sequence: TGTGCCAGCAGTTACGGGAGGCTAGCGGGCGGTGAGACCCAGTACTTC.

The chain is built from TRBV5-8 and TRBJ1-5, with 7 bases matching TRBD1. Germline V lookup: CDR1 SGHTS, CDR2 YDEGEE. V shed 4 bases and J 1 base; nucleotides not matched to a gene: 5. This CDR3 is 15 amino acids long. The DNA for the CDR3 is TGTGCCAGCAGCGGCGGGACAGAAAGCAATCAGCCCCAGCATTTT. This gives the protein CASSGGTESNQPQHF.

The rearrangement joins TRBV5-1 to TRBJ1-6; weak D call: TRBD1 (5 bases). Germline assignment: CDR1 SGHRS and CDR2 YFSETQ. CDR3 length: 20 residues. Trimming cost V 0 bases and J 0 bases, with 19 bases left between them. The CDR3 reads CASSLVGVGSRSSYNSPLHF. The CDR3 coding sequence is TGCGCCAGCAGCTTGGTGGGGGTCGGCAGTAGGAGCTCCTATAATTCACCCCTCCACTTT.

The gene calls are TRBV30 and TRBJ2-2; the D is unclear. The CDR3 is 13 residues long. Trimming removed 0 bases at V and 7 bases at J, with 9 bases between. The germline CDR1 and CDR2 sequences are GTSNPN and SVGIG (reference sequence). CDR3 sequence reads: CAWSVRSGGELFF. In nucleotides, the CDR3 is TGTGCCTGGAGTGTACGGTCCGGCGGGGAGCTGTTTTTT.

V usage is TRBV15 and J usage is TRBJ1-4; 10 bases are a match to TRBD1. The germline CDR1 and CDR2 sequences are LNHNV and YYDKDF (reference sequence). The junction had 11 bases not matched to a gene; V was cut back by 2 bases and J by 8 bases. The CDR3 covers 17 residues. The CDR3 here is CATSRRTGGRASEKLFF. In DNA form, the CDR3 reads TGTGCCACCAGCAGAAGGACAGGGGGAAGGGCTAGCGAAAAACTGTTTTTT.

The chain couples TRBV6-5 to TRBJ1-5; unclear D gene. V was shortened by 6 bases and J by 5 bases, with 11 bases between the two germline ends. The CDR3 extends over 13 amino acids. Germline V gives CDR1 MNHEY, CDR2 SVGAGI. The CDR3: CASSLAGHQPQHF. CDR3 coding DNA: TGTGCCAGCAGCCTCGCCGGTCATCAGCCCCAGCATTTT.